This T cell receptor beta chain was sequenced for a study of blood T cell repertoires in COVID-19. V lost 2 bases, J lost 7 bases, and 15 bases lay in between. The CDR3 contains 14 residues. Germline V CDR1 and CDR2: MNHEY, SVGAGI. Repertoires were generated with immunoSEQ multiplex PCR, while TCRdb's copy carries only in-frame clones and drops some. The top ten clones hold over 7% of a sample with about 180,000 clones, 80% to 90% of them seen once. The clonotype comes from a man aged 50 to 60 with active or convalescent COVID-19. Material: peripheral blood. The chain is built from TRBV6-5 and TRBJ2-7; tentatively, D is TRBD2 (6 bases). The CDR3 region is CASSYSGGSGEQYF. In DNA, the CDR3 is TGTGCCAGCAGTTACAGTGGGGGGTCGGGGGAGCAGTACTTC.